This passage covers 2 T cell receptor beta chains from one sample sequenced in a study of T cell repertoires in cytomegalovirus infection. The antigens for these receptors are not known. TCRdb fed the reads into MiXCR, producing one record per CDR3 protein. The sample yields hundreds of thousands of distinct CDR3 sequences, approximately 42% seen once. This sample comprised cultured PBMCs, obtained from culture after CMV antigen stimulation. All receptors come from a human donor in good health (CMV status not recorded). Some clones in this sample may be carry-over from other donors' samples.

The chain carries TRBV4-3 and TRBJ2-1; 10 bases align to TRBD2. V was pared by 4 bases and J by 6 bases, with 6 bases of the junction left unmatched. The germline V gene has CDR1 LGHNA and CDR2 YSLEER. The CDR3 spans 15 residues. In nucleotides, the CDR3 is TGCGCCAGCAGCCCAACTACTAGCGGGACCAATGAGCAGTTCTTC. This encodes CASSPTTSGTNEQFF.

This clonotype was seen a handful of times. The chain uses TRBV7-8 and TRBJ1-2, with D perhaps TRBD1 (6 bases). Germline lookup yields CDR1 SGHVS and CDR2 FQNEAQ. This CDR3 comprises 16 residues. V gave up 1 base and J gave up 2 bases, with 14 bases separating them. The CDR3 is CASSLGSMTGNYGYTF. Written as DNA, the CDR3 is TGTGCCAGCAGCTTAGGCTCGATGACAGGAAACTATGGCTACACCTTC.